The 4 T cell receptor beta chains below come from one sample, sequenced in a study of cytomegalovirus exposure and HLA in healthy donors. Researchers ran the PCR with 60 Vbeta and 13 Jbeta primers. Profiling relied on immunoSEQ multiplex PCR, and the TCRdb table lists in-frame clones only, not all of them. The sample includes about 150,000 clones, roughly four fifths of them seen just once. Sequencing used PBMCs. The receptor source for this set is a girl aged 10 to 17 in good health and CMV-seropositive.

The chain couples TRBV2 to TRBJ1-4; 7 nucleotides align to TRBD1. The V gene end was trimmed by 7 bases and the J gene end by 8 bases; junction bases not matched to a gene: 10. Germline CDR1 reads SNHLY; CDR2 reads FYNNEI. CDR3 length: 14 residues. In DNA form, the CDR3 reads TGTGCCAGCACCGGGCAGGGGGTTGTAGAAAAACTGTTTTTT. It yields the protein CASTGQGVVEKLFF.

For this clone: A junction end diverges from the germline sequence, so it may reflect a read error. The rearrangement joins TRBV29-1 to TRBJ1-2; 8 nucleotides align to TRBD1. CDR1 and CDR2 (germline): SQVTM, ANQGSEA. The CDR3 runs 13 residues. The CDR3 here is CSAPWTGNFGYTF. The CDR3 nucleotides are TGCAGCGCTCCTTGGACAGGGAACTTTGGCTACACCTTC.

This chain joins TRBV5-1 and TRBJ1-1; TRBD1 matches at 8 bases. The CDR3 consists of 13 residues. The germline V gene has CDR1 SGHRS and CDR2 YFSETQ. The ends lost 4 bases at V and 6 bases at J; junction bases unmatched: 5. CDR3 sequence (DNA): TGCGCCAGCAGCATGGACAGGGCGGCTGAAGCTTTCTTT. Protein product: CASSMDRAAEAFF.

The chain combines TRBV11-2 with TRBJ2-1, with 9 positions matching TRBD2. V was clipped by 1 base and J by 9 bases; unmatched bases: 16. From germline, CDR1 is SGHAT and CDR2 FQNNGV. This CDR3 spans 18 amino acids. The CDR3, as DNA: TGTGCCAGCAGCTTAGTTGGGCTAGCGGGGCTTCTGGGCCCTGAGCAGTTCTTC. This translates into CASSLVGLAGLLGPEQFF.